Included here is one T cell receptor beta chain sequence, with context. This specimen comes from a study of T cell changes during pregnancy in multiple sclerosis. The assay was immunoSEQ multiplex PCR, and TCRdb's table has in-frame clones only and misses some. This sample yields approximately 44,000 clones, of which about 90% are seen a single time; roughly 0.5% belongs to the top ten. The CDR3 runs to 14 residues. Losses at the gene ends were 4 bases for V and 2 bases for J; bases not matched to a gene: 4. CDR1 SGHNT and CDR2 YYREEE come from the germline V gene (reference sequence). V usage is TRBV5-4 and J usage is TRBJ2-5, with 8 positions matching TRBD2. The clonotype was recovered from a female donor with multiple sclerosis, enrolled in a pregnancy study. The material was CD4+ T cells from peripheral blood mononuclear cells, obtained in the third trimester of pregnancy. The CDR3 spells CASSQGLGQETQYF. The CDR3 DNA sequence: TGTGCCAGCAGCCAGGGACTAGGACAAGAGACCCAGTACTTC.